This TCR beta chain was profiled in a study of blood T cell repertoires in COVID-19. CDR3 length equals 15 residues. V lost 2 bases, J lost 9 bases, and 13 bases stayed unmatched. Original processing notes: Reference gene primers were amplified, and this amplification served to estimate nucleated cell counts. This table comes from immunoSEQ multiplex PCR, and its TCRdb copy is limited to in-frame clones, with some not included. D and trimming were read from the DNA, whereas the V and J calls and clone size are those reported in that table. The sample lists approximately 290,000 clones; over 75% were seen once.

The TCR sequence derives from a human donor with COVID-19, enrolled during active disease. The donor label of this sample is uncertain. The rearrangement uses TRBV5-3 and TRBJ1-2; TRBD1 matches at 7 bases. TRBV5-3 is treated as an ORF (open reading frame) with a function not yet certain. Material: peripheral blood. CDR3 region: CARSLSRGIGYRYTF. The DNA of the CDR3 is TGTGCCAGAAGCTTAAGCAGGGGGATTGGATATCGCTACACCTTC.